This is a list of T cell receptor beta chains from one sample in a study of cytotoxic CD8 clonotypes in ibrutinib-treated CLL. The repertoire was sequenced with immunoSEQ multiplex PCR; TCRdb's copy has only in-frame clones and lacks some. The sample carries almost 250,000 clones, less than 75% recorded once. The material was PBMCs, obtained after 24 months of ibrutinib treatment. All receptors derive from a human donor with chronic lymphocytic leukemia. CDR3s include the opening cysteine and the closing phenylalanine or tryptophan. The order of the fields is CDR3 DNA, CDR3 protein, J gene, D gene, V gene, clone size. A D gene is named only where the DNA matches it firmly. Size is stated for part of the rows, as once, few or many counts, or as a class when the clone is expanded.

TGCAGCGCCGGACTAGCGGGAGACGAGCAGTACTTC	CSAGLAGDEQYF	TRBJ2-7	TRBD2	TRBV29-1	NA
TGCGCCAGCAGCCAAGACTATGAGCGACATTACGAGCAGTACTTC	CASSQDYERHYEQYF	TRBJ2-7	NA	TRBV4-3	NA
TGTGCCACAGGACTAGAACTCGCCTACGAGCAGTACTTC	CATGLELAYEQYF	TRBJ2-7	TRBD2	TRBV15	NA
TGTGCCAGCAGCTTAGAGGAGGCGGGGGGCGCATCCTACGAGCAGTACTTC	CASSLEEAGGASYEQYF	TRBJ2-7	TRBD2	TRBV7-2	NA
TGTGCCAGTAGTCTCTGGGACGGTTACGAGCAGTACTTC	CASSLWDGYEQYF	TRBJ2-7	NA	TRBV19	once
TGTGCCAGCAGCTTCCTGGTAGGGGAAGCGTGGACAGATACGCAGTATTTT	CASSFLVGEAWTDTQYF	TRBJ2-3	NA	TRBV7-6	NA
TGTGCCAGCAGTGGCGGGACTGGTAGTAACGTCCTGACTTTC	CASSGGTGSNVLTF	TRBJ2-6	NA	TRBV2	NA
TGTGCCAGCAGCCCGGACTCTTACAATGAGCAGTTCTTC	CASSPDSYNEQFF	TRBJ2-1	NA	TRBV6-5	NA
TGCGCCAGCAGCCAAGGTCGACAGTATAGCAATCAGCCCCAGCATTTT	CASSQGRQYSNQPQHF	TRBJ1-5	NA	TRBV4-1	NA
TGTGCCAGCAGTTTATCCGTCCGGGACAGCTTTACGATGCAGTACTTC	CASSLSVRDSFTMQYF	TRBJ2-7	TRBD1	TRBV27	NA
TGTGCCACCAGCAGAGATCCGGGAGCGGGAGTGCTCTCCTACAATGAGCAGTTCTTC	CATSRDPGAGVLSYNEQFF	TRBJ2-1	TRBD2	TRBV15	NA
TGTGCCAGCAGTTTGAAAAGGGAAAGCTACGAGCAGTACTTC	CASSLKRESYEQYF	TRBJ2-7	NA	TRBV27	few
TGTGCCAGCTCACCACCGGCCGGGATCTATGGCTACACCTTC	CASSPPAGIYGYTF	TRBJ1-2	NA	TRBV18	NA
TGCGCCAGCAGCCAAGATCTAAGATACGAGCAGTACTTC	CASSQDLRYEQYF	TRBJ2-7	NA	TRBV4-1	few
TGCGCCAGCAGCTTAGGGTTCGACACTGAAGCTTTCTTT	CASSLGFDTEAFF	TRBJ1-1	NA	TRBV5-1	NA
TGCAGCGAACTCGGGAACACTGAAGCTTTCTTT	CSELGNTEAFF	TRBJ1-1	NA	TRBV20-1	few
TGTGCCAGCAGCTCTACCGAGACAGGAACAACTAATGAAAAACTGTTTTTT	CASSSTETGTTNEKLFF	TRBJ1-4	NA	TRBV5-6	NA
TGTGCCAGCAGCCCCCTCCTCGGGGGATACGTTATCGGGGAGCTGTTTTTT	CASSPLLGGYVIGELFF	TRBJ2-2	NA	TRBV7-6	NA
TGTGCCAGCAGTTTCGGCCGACGAGCCGAACTTAAGTACTTC	CASSFGRRAELKYF	TRBJ2-7	NA	TRBV27	NA
TGTGCCAGCTCACCAGCTAATAGACAGGGGTCCTACAATGAGCAGTTCTTC	CASSPANRQGSYNEQFF	TRBJ2-1	TRBD1	TRBV18	NA
TGTGCCAGCAGCTTCCCCAACGAGGGCAGGCCCTCTGGGGCCAACGTCCTGACTTTC	CASSFPNEGRPSGANVLTF	TRBJ2-6	NA	TRBV7-9	NA
TGTGCCAGCAGTTCAATGGGGCTCACGCGAGGGAATCAGCCCCAGCATTTT	CASSSMGLTRGNQPQHF	TRBJ1-5	NA	TRBV27	NA
TGTGCCAGCAGTTCACCTACAGGGCTGGGCGAGCAGTACTTC	CASSSPTGLGEQYF	TRBJ2-7	NA	TRBV7-9	NA
TGTGCCAGCAGCTTAGGACAGGGGAACTCAACTAATGAAAAACTGTTTTTT	CASSLGQGNSTNEKLFF	TRBJ1-4	TRBD1	TRBV5-6	NA
TGTGCCAGCAGTGAAGCGCTTCTCCCAAATGCGGGTGTTGGGTTCTTC	CASSEALLPNAGVGFF	TRBJ2-1	NA	TRBV2	NA
TGTGCCAGCAGGGCACAGGTCTCTGGAAACACCATATATTTT	CASRAQVSGNTIYF	TRBJ1-3	NA	TRBV11-2	few
TGTGCCAGCAGCCCCTGGGCAGGCTTGAACACTGAAGCTTTCTTT	CASSPWAGLNTEAFF	TRBJ1-1	NA	TRBV6-5	NA
TGTGCCAGCGATCTCGCTGGGGCCAACGTCCTGACTTTC	CASDLAGANVLTF	TRBJ2-6	NA	TRBV28	NA
TGCGCCAGCAGCCAAGATCACCGTTACAATGAGCAGTTCTTC	CASSQDHRYNEQFF	TRBJ2-1	NA	TRBV4-3	few
TGTGCCAGCAGCTTAGCATCGTGGGGGGCTCCTGGCTACACCTTC	CASSLASWGAPGYTF	TRBJ1-2	NA	TRBV7-9	few
TGTGCCAGCAGCTTAAAGGTGGTTATCACGAAGAACACTGAAGCTTTCTTT	CASSLKVVITKNTEAFF	TRBJ1-1	NA	TRBV7-9	NA
TGTGCCAGCCATTTAATTGATACGCAGTATTTT	CASHLIDTQYF	TRBJ2-3	NA	TRBV11-2	NA
TGTGCCAGCAGTGAACCGGTCGCGCACACCGGGGAGCTGTTTTTT	CASSEPVAHTGELFF	TRBJ2-2	NA	TRBV6-1	NA
TGTGCCTCAACGACCGGGACAGGGTTTTCCTCGATGTACACCTTC	CASTTGTGFSSMYTF	TRBJ1-2	TRBD1	TRBV30	NA
TGCAGTGCTAGAGATGGGAGGACCCAGTACTTC	CSARDGRTQYF	TRBJ2-5	NA	TRBV20-1	NA
TGTGCCAGTCAGCATGGGGCAGGGAGTGGTGGAAAAGAGACCCAGTACTTC	CASQHGAGSGGKETQYF	TRBJ2-5	NA	TRBV19	NA
TGTGCCAGCAGTTCGGTAGCCAAAAACATTCAGTACTTC	CASSSVAKNIQYF	TRBJ2-4	NA	TRBV28	NA
TGTGCCTGGAGTACCCACACGGATCAGCCCCAGCATTTT	CAWSTHTDQPQHF	TRBJ1-5	NA	TRBV30	few
TGTGCCAGCGGACAGGAATATGGCGGGGAGCTGTTTTTT	CASGQEYGGELFF	TRBJ2-2	TRBD1	TRBV6-1	NA
TGCAGCGTTGGTCAGGGTGGTTTTGGCAATGAGCAGTTCTTC	CSVGQGGFGNEQFF	TRBJ2-1	NA	TRBV29-1	few
TGTGCCAGCAGCTTACAGTCCGGACTAAATTACAATGAGCAGTTCTTC	CASSLQSGLNYNEQFF	TRBJ2-1	NA	TRBV7-3	NA
TGCAGTGCTACAACAGGGGGAAAACTGTTTTTT	CSATTGGKLFF	TRBJ1-4	TRBD1	TRBV20-1	NA
TGTGCCAGCAGCCCCCTGGGCGTCACAGATACGCAGTATTTT	CASSPLGVTDTQYF	TRBJ2-3	NA	TRBV7-2	NA
TGTGCCAGCAGCTCCCACCGGGACAGGGCGCACAATGAGCAGTTCTTC	CASSSHRDRAHNEQFF	TRBJ2-1	TRBD1	TRBV7-2	once
TGTGCCAGCAGCTTGTCCTACGAGCAGTACTTC	CASSLSYEQYF	TRBJ2-7	NA	TRBV7-3	NA
TGTGCCAGCTCACCACCTTCGCTGCAGCAAGAGACCCAGTACTTC	CASSPPSLQQETQYF	TRBJ2-5	NA	TRBV18	NA
TGCGCCAGCAGCCCACAAGGGGGGCCCAACAATGAAAAACTGTTTTTT	CASSPQGGPNNEKLFF	TRBJ1-4	NA	TRBV23-1	NA
TGTGCCAGCAGTCTCCGGCTGGACAGATATCAGCCCCAGCATTTT	CASSLRLDRYQPQHF	TRBJ1-5	NA	TRBV28	NA